This T cell receptor beta chain comes out of a study of response to subunit inactivated influenza vaccine (dated by TCRdb to the late 2010s). Study-wide context: The study used deep quantitative T cell receptor repertoire profiling to track responses to a trivalent subunit inactivated influenza vaccine.

In its sample, this clonotype was seen a few times. The antigen this receptor binds is unknown. No per-base quality is available; no much larger clone lies one base away. Results the study describes overall, beyond this receptor: According to the authors, only a limited number of new T cells may be recruited by each seasonal influenza vaccination.

The library was obtained by RT-PCR. Data came from an Illumina HiSeq 2500. TCRdb cleaned the public reads at Q25 with fastp, built clones with MiXCR and kept in-frame beta chains. A single entry per CDR3 protein holds the most common genes and DNA from its merged rows. For this sample there are 860,000 or so distinct CDR3 sequences; over 20% appear just once. The ten biggest clones cover roughly 10% of the sample. The germline V gene encodes CDR1 SGHTA and CDR2 FQGNSA. V and J lose 3 bases and 12 bases, and a span of 9 bases separates them. The CDR3 numbers 11 residues from cysteine through phenylalanine. CDR3 DNA is the only sequence kept; it has 33 bases, read in frame from the first base.

The sequence links TRBV7-2 to TRBJ2-1, with no confidently assigned D gene. The clonotype was recovered from a man over 45 who received an inactivated influenza vaccine. Donor details come from another sample of the same person, matched by shared clones. The input for sequencing was PBMCs from blood, taken about 5 days after vaccination. The nucleotides are TGTGCCAGCAGCTTCCGATTTTGGCAGTTCTTC. Translated, this is CASSFRFWQFF.